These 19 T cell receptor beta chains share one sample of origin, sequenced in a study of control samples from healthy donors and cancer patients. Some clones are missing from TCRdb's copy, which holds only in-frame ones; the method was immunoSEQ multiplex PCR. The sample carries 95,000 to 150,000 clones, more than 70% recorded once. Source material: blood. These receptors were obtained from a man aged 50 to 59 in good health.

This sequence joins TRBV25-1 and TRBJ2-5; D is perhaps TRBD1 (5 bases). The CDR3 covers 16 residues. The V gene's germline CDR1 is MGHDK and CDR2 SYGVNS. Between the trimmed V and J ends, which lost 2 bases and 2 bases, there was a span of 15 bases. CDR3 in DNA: TGTGCCAGCAGTGAAGGCTCGACAGCGAGACAAGAGACCCAGTACTTC. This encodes CASSEGSTARQETQYF.

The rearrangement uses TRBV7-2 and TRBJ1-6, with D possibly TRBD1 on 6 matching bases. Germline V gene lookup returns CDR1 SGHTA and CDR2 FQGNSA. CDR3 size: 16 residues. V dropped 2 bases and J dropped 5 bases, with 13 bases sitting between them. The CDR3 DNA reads TGTGCCAGCAGCTTAAGGGTGGGGGCGAATAATTCACCCCTCCACTTT. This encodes CASSLRVGANNSPLHF. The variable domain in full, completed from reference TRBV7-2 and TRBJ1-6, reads GAGVSQSPSNKVTEKGKDVELRCDPISGHTALYWYRQSLGQGLEFLIYFQGNSAPDKSGLPSDRFSAERTGGSVSTLTIQRTQQEDSAVYLCASSLRVGANNSPLHFGNGTRLTVT.

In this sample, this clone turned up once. The CDR3 DNA reads as TGTGCCAGCAGCTCACAGGGATGGGAGACCCAGTACTTC. Amino acids: CASSSQGWETQYF. The chain links TRBV2 to TRBJ2-5, with a weak D call TRBD1 (6 bases). The CDR3 is made up of 13 amino acids. Looked up from germline, CDR1 is SNHLY and CDR2 is FYNNEI. V shed 6 bases and J shed 5 bases, with 13 bases lying between them.

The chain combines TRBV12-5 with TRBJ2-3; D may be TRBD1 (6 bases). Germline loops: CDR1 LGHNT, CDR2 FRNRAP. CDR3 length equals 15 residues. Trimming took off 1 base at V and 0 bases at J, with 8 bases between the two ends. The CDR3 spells CASGLDGQSTDTQYF. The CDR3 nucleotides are TGTGCTAGTGGTTTGGACGGACAGAGCACAGATACGCAGTATTTT.

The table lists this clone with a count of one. The CDR3 sequence is CASSLNMAETQYF. DNA of the CDR3: TGTGCCAGCAGTTTAAACATGGCAGAGACCCAGTACTTC. The chain recombines TRBV12-3 or TRBV12-4 with TRBJ2-5, with D uncertain. The CDR3 has 13 amino acids. With 2 bases removed from V and 4 bases from J, the gap between germline ends came to 8 bases.

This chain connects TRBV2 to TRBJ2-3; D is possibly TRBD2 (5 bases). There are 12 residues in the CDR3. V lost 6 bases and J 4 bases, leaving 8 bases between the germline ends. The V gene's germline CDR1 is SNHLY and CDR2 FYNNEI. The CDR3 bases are TGTGCCAGCAGACTAGTCCCAGATACGCAGTATTTT. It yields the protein CASRLVPDTQYF.

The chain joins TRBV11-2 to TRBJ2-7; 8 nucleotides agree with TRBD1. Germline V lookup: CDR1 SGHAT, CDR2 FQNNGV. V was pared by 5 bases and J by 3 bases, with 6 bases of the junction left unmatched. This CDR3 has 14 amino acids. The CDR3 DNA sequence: TGTGCCAGCAGCCTGTTCGACAGGGGCTACGAGCAGTACTTC. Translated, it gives CASSLFDRGYEQYF.

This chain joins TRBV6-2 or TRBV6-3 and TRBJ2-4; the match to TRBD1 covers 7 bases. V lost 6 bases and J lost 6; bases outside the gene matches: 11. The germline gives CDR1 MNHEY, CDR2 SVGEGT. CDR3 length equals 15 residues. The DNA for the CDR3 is TGTGCCAGCAGCGCCCAGGGGGTACGAAGAAACATTCAGTACTTC. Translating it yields CASSAQGVRRNIQYF.

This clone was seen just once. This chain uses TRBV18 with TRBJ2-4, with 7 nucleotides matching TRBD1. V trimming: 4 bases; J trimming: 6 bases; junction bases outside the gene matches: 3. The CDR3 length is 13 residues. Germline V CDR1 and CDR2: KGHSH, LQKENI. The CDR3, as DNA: TGTGCCAGCTCACTGACAGGGTCAAACATTCAGTACTTC. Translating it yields CASSLTGSNIQYF.

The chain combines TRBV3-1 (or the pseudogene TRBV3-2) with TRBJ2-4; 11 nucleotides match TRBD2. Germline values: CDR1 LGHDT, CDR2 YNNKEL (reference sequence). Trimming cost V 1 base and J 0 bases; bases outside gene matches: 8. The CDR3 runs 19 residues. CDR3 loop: CASSQVGLAGGIAKNIQYF. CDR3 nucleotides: TGTGCCAGCAGCCAAGTCGGGCTAGCGGGGGGTATAGCCAAAAACATTCAGTACTTC.

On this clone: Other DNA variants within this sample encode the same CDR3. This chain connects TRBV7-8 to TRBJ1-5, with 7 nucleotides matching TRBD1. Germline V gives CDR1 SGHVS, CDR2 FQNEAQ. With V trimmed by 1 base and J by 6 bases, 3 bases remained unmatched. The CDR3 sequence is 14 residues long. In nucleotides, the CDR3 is TGTGCCAGCAGCTTAGGAGGGGGCGGTCAGCCCCAGCATTTT. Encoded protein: CASSLGGGGQPQHF.

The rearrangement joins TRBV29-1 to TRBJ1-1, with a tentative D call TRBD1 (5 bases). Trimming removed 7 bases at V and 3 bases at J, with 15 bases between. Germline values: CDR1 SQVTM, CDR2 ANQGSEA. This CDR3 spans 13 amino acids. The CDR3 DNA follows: TGCAGCGCCGTAGACCAGGGATACACTGAAGCTTTCTTT. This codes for CSAVDQGYTEAFF.

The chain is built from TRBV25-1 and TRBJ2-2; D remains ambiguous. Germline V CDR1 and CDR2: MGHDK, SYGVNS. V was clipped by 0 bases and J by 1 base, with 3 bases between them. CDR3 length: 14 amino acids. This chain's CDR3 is CASSEYRNTGELFF. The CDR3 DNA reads TGTGCCAGCAGTGAATATAGGAACACCGGGGAGCTGTTTTTT.

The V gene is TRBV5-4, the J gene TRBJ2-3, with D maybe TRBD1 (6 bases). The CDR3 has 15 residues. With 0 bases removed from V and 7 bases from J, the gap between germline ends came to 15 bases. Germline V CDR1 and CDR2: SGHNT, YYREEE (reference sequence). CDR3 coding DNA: TGTGCCAGCAGCTTGGCAGGGGCGCAGGGTTATACGCAGTATTTT. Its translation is CASSLAGAQGYTQYF.

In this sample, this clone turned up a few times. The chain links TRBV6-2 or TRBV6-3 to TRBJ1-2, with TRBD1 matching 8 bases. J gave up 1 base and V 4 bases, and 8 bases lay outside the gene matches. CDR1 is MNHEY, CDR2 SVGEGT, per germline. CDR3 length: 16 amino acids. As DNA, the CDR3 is TGTGCCAGCAGTTCCAGGACAGGGACCCATAACTATGGCTACACCTTC. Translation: CASSSRTGTHNYGYTF.

Written as DNA, the CDR3 is TGTGCCAGCAGTTACTCTTTTCTTGGGACAGGGAATCAGCCCCAGCATTTT. Encoded protein: CASSYSFLGTGNQPQHF. V is TRBV6-2 or TRBV6-3 and J is TRBJ1-5; 9 nucleotides line up with TRBD1. From germline, CDR1 is MNHEY and CDR2 SVGEGT. CDR3 length: 17 residues. Losses at the gene ends were 0 bases for V and 4 bases for J; bases not matched to a gene: 7.

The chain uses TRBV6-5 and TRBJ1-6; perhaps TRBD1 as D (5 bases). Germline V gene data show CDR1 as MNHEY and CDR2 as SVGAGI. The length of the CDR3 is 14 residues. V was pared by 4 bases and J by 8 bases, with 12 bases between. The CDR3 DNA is TGTGCCAGCAGTTCGGGGGGAAGGGATTCACCCCTCCACTTT. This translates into CASSSGGRDSPLHF.

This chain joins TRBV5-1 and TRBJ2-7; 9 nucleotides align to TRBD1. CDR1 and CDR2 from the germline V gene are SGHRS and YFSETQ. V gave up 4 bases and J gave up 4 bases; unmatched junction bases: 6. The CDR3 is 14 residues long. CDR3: CASSLDRGKYEQYF. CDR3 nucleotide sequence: TGCGCCAGCAGCCTGGACAGGGGCAAATACGAGCAGTACTTC.

The CDR3 protein is CASSQRGEETQYF. CDR3 DNA sequence: TGTGCCAGCAGCCAAAGGGGGGAGGAGACCCAGTACTTC. The chain is built from TRBV4-2 and TRBJ2-5, with D perhaps TRBD1 or TRBD2 (6 bases each). Trimming stripped 2 bases from V and 5 bases from J, with 9 bases between. The CDR3 length is 13 residues. Germline-derived CDR1 and CDR2 are LGHNA and YNFKEQ.